This T cell receptor beta chain originates from a study of beta chain features in type 1 diabetes. Notes on the study in general: Among all four CD4+ subsets, Type 1 diabetes patients had TCRB CDR3s that were moderately but significantly shorter. For TCRB rearrangement, an influence of HLA type remained unresolved here.

cDNA synthesis used the whole RNA isolate, giving expressed TCRB sequences. The table came from immunoSEQ multiplex PCR; TCRdb's copy has only in-frame clones and leaves some out. The sample includes about 160,000 clones, approximately 8% of them seen just once. This clone came up a few times. Its target is not known. Germline trimming cut 3 bases from V and 0 bases from J; bases unmatched to any gene: 14. CDR1 is GTSNPN and CDR2 is SVGIG in the germline V gene (reference sequence). This CDR3 is built from 18 residues. Input material: central memory CD4+ T cells from blood. This chain connects TRBV30 to TRBJ2-1, with 7 bases aligning to TRBD2. This clonotype was obtained from a man younger than 35 with type 1 diabetes. In DNA, the CDR3 is TGTGCCTGGAGGTCCTCTCCGGGACTAAGCTCCTCCTACAATGAGCAGTTCTTC. Protein product: CAWRSSPGLSSSYNEQFF.